The 32 T cell receptor beta chains given below trace back to one sample, sequenced in a study of PD-1 blockade in classical Hodgkin lymphoma. Each patient relapsed following autologous stem cell transplantation, and prior brentuximab vedotin exposure differed. Clones were read by immunoSEQ multiplex PCR, and TCRdb kept only the in-frame ones, dropping some. Here the sample spans fewer than 30,000 clones, about 78% being singletons. The source was peripheral blood mononuclear cells (PBMCs), collected before the second cycle of nivolumab. The origin of the receptors is a human donor with classical Hodgkin lymphoma.

The chain employs TRBV7-2 and TRBJ1-2, with unresolved D. The CDR3 spans 12 residues. Trimming removed 5 bases from V and 6 bases from J, with 10 bases in between. Germline-derived CDR1 and CDR2 are SGHTA and FQGNSA. The CDR3 region is CASSLDGDGYTF. The DNA of the CDR3 is TGTGCCAGCAGCCTTGACGGAGATGGCTACACCTTC.

This clone showed up just once. The rearrangement joins TRBV12-5 to TRBJ1-4, with D perhaps TRBD1 (6 bases). Trimming left V 0 bases short and J 7 bases short, with 18 bases between. This CDR3 spans 17 amino acids. CDR1 LGHNT and CDR2 FRNRAP come from the germline V gene. CDR3: CASGLVQKGGGGEKLFF. DNA of the CDR3: TGTGCTAGTGGTTTGGTCCAGAAGGGGGGTGGGGGTGAAAAACTGTTTTTT.

This sequence joins TRBV19 and TRBJ2-2; 8 positions agree with TRBD1. The trim removed 8 bases at V and 3 bases at J, leaving 5 bases unmatched. Germline CDR1 is LNHDA and CDR2 is SQIVND (reference sequence). The CDR3 is 14 amino acids. In DNA form, the CDR3 reads TGTGCCAGTTGGGGGACAGGAGACACCGGGGAGCTGTTTTTT. It translates to CASWGTGDTGELFF.

The rearrangement links TRBV27 to TRBJ2-2, with unresolved D. This CDR3 comprises 12 residues. From germline, CDR1 is MNHEY and CDR2 SMNVEV (reference sequence). Trimming took off 1 base at V and 5 bases at J, with 2 bases between the two ends. The CDR3 DNA sequence: TGTGCCAGCAGTTTATTAACCGGGGAGCTGTTTTTT. This translates into CASSLLTGELFF.

This chain uses TRBV6-4 with TRBJ2-1; 8 bases map to TRBD1. With V trimmed by 0 bases and J by 4 bases, 11 bases remained unmatched. The CDR3 has 18 amino acids. The germline V gene encodes CDR1 MRHNA and CDR2 SNTAGT. CDR3 nucleotide sequence: TGTGCCAGCAGTGACTCGGGAGTATCAGGGGGCTTGTACAATGAGCAGTTCTTC. It codes for CASSDSGVSGGLYNEQFF.

Judged by abundance, this clone is medium-sized. The chain couples TRBV6-6 to TRBJ2-7; D gene uncertain. V was trimmed by 4 bases and J by 3 bases, leaving 4 bases between them. The CDR3 is 11 residues long. Germline CDR1 and CDR2: MNHNY and SVGAGI (reference sequence). The CDR3: CASSSNYEQYF. In nucleotides, the CDR3 is TGTGCCAGCAGTTCTAACTACGAGCAGTACTTC.

This clone has a count of ten or more. This chain uses TRBV19 with TRBJ1-1, with D perhaps matching TRBD1 (5 bases). CDR3 length: 16 amino acids. V was cut by 7 bases and J by 4 bases, with 22 bases left in between. Germline CDR1 is LNHDA and CDR2 is SQIVND (reference sequence). This CDR3 reads CASTPGTGEASTEAFF. The CDR3 DNA reads as TGTGCCAGTACCCCCGGGACGGGAGAGGCGAGCACTGAAGCTTTCTTT.

V is TRBV29-1 and J is TRBJ2-3; the D is unclear. Germline V lookup: CDR1 SQVTM, CDR2 ANQGSEA. V was shortened by 3 bases and J by 1 base, with 5 bases between the two germline ends. The CDR3 runs to 12 residues. The CDR3 here is CSVEIRTDTQYF. The CDR3 nucleotides read TGCAGCGTTGAGATCCGCACAGATACGCAGTATTTT.

V is TRBV4-3 and J is TRBJ1-2; D gene ambiguous. CDR3 length: 14 amino acids. Trimming took off 0 bases at V and 2 bases at J, with 7 bases between the two ends. Germline assignment: CDR1 LGHNA and CDR2 YSLEER. The CDR3 protein is CASSQDGGNYGYTF. The CDR3 DNA follows: TGCGCCAGCAGCCAAGATGGAGGGAACTATGGCTACACCTTC.

The chain uses TRBV21-1 and TRBJ2-7; the table's D gene call, TRBD1, was not cross checked with the DNA. TRBV21-1 is a pseudogene. The CDR3 runs 14 residues. For the CDR3, the DNA is TGTGCCAGCTCTTACGGGACAGGGCATTACGAGCAGTACTTC. Its translation: CASSYGTGHYEQYF.

This clone has only a few counts. This rearrangement joins TRBV29-1 to TRBJ1-2; tentative D call: TRBD1 (5 bases). The CDR3 has 12 amino acids. Between the trimmed V and J ends, which lost 3 bases and 8 bases, there was a span of 13 bases. The germline gives CDR1 SQVTM, CDR2 ANQGSEA. The CDR3, as DNA: TGCAGCGTTGAGAGGGGTACTTGGGGCTACACCTTC. It is translated as CSVERGTWGYTF.

The chain couples TRBV11-2 to TRBJ1-1; D gene uncertain. From germline, CDR1 is SGHAT and CDR2 FQNNGV. V lost 0 bases and J lost 11, with 13 bases in between. The CDR3 spans 13 residues. The CDR3 is CASSLDRVSSAFF. The CDR3 DNA follows: TGTGCCAGCAGCTTAGATCGGGTTAGTTCGGCTTTCTTT.

This clone has just one count. This chain's CDR3 is CASSPQVGTDTQYF. The CDR3 DNA reads as TGTGCCAGCTCACCACAGGTGGGCACAGATACGCAGTATTTT. The chain combines TRBV18 with TRBJ2-3; D call uncertain. The V gene lost 1 base and the J gene lost 1 base, with 6 bases spanning the gap. This CDR3 has 14 residues. Germline loops: CDR1 KGHSH, CDR2 LQKENI.

The J gene is TRBJ1-6, the V gene TRBV10-3; D not certain. CDR3 length: 15 residues. V was trimmed by 1 base and J by 7 bases, leaving 11 bases between them. Per germline, CDR1 ENHRY and CDR2 SYGVKD. The CDR3: CAISEWDPRNSPLHF. The DNA for the CDR3 is TGTGCCATCAGTGAGTGGGATCCGCGGAATTCACCCCTCCACTTT.

The chain couples TRBV7-2 to TRBJ1-1; the match to TRBD1 covers 9 bases. The CDR3 is made up of 15 amino acids. Germline V CDR1 and CDR2: SGHTA, FQGNSA. Unmatched junction bases numbered 8, after V lost 4 bases and J lost 5 bases. For the CDR3, the DNA is TGTGCCAGCAGCTCGGGGACAGGGAGGGGGACTGAAGCTTTCTTT. As protein: CASSSGTGRGTEAFF.

This clone appeared a few times. This rearrangement joins TRBV28 to TRBJ2-3; TRBD2 matches at 11 bases. Germline CDR1 reads MDHEN; CDR2 reads SYDVKM. V lost 4 bases to trimming and J lost 6 bases; unmatched junction nucleotides: 9. This CDR3 region has 16 residues. CDR3 amino acids: CASSSWTSGHFDTQYF. In nucleotides, the CDR3 is TGTGCCAGCAGTTCCTGGACTAGCGGGCATTTTGATACGCAGTATTTT.

The rearrangement links TRBV5-1 to TRBJ2-1; D gene ambiguous. Deletions cut 0 bases from V and 2 bases from J, with 9 bases between. The CDR3 extends over 15 amino acids. CDR1 is SGHRS and CDR2 is YFSETQ in the germline V gene. CDR3 loop: CASSLGQRPYNEQFF. The CDR3 DNA sequence: TGCGCCAGCAGCTTGGGGCAGCGCCCCTACAATGAGCAGTTCTTC.

The chain links TRBV18 to TRBJ1-5; the D is unclear. This CDR3 has 18 amino acids. Germline lookup yields CDR1 KGHSH and CDR2 LQKENI. V lost 2 bases, J lost 1 base, and 18 bases lay in between. CDR3 sequence: CASSPITRPRLSNQPQHF. In DNA form, the CDR3 reads TGTGCCAGCTCACCAATTACGCGACCACGGCTGAGCAATCAGCCCCAGCATTTT. Variable domain in full (rest from reference TRBV18 and TRBJ1-5): NAGVMQNPRHLVRRRGQEARLRCSPMKGHSHVYWYRQLPEEGLKFMVYLQKENIIDESGMPKERFSAEFPKEGPSILRIQQVVRGDSAAYFCASSPITRPRLSNQPQHFGDGTRLSIL.

This chain connects TRBV7-2 to TRBJ1-6, with D unclear. Germline V gene data show CDR1 as SGHTA and CDR2 as FQGNSA. V shed 1 base and J shed 10 bases, with 11 bases lying between them. The CDR3 sequence is 14 residues long. The CDR3 DNA is TGTGCCAGCAGCTTAGTCTGGACGGAGTCACCCCTCCACTTT. Translation: CASSLVWTESPLHF.

The chain is built from TRBV7-2 and TRBJ1-2; D remains ambiguous. Germline V lookup: CDR1 SGHTA, CDR2 FQGNSA. V was trimmed by 1 base and J by 5 bases, leaving 8 bases between them. CDR3 length: 13 amino acids. CDR3 amino acids: CASSLDPQYGYTF. The CDR3, as DNA: TGTGCCAGCAGCTTAGACCCTCAGTATGGCTACACCTTC. Full variable domain (rest looked up from reference TRBV7-2 and TRBJ1-2): GAGVSQSPSNKVTEKGKDVELRCDPISGHTALYWYRQSLGQGLEFLIYFQGNSAPDKSGLPSDRFSAERTGGSVSTLTIQRTQQEDSAVYLCASSLDPQYGYTFGSGTRLTVV.

CDR3 DNA: TGTGCCAGCAGCCTATCACTAGGGGGCGCAGCAAACAATGAGCAGTTCTTC. It codes for CASSLSLGGAANNEQFF. The chain couples TRBV16 to TRBJ2-1, with 7 positions matching TRBD1. V lost 4 bases to trimming and J lost 5 bases; unmatched junction nucleotides: 14. CDR1 is KGHSY and CDR2 is FQNENV in the germline V gene. The CDR3 covers 17 residues.

This clone has only a few counts. J is TRBJ1-1 and V is TRBV6-1; no definite D call. The germline V gene has CDR1 MNHNS and CDR2 SASEGT. The length of the CDR3 is 12 residues. The V end lost 8 bases, the J end lost 2 bases, and 9 bases lay between the germline ends. The CDR3 DNA reads TGTGCCAGCTCGGGCAGCAACACTGAAGCTTTCTTT. This sequence encodes CASSGSNTEAFF.

Concerning this clone: It may be a read error: a sequence one base away is much more abundant. This sequence joins TRBV7-9 and TRBJ2-3; D possibly corresponds to TRBD2 (5 bases). Per germline, CDR1 SEHNR and CDR2 FQNEAQ (reference sequence). Trimming removed 2 bases at V and 0 bases at J, with 6 bases between. This CDR3 has 14 amino acids. CDR3 in amino acids: CASSLRGSTDTQYF. Here the CDR3 DNA reads TGTGCCAGCAGCTTACGGGGAAGCACAGATACGCAGTATTTT.

The chain joins TRBV28 to TRBJ1-1, with D possibly matching TRBD1 (5 bases). V shed 7 bases and J shed 11 bases, with 14 bases lying between them. The CDR3 has 11 residues. CDR1 is MDHEN, CDR2 SYDVKM, per germline. The CDR3 bases are TGTGCCAGCACTGGGGGGGGGAAGGCTTTCTTT. It translates to CASTGGGKAFF. The whole variable domain, filled in from reference TRBV28 and TRBJ1-1, reads DVKVTQSSRYLVKRTGEKVFLECVQDMDHENMFWYRQDPGLGLRLIYFSYDVKMKEKGDIPEGYSVSREKKERFSLILESASTNQTSMYLCASTGGGKAFFGQGTRLTVV.

The chain links TRBV19 to TRBJ1-6; 7 bases match TRBD1. Trimming took 5 bases from V and 7 from J; bases not matched to a gene: 5. Germline CDR1 LNHDA, CDR2 SQIVND (reference sequence). The CDR3 is 14 residues long. Written as DNA, the CDR3 is TGTGCCAGTAGTCTCGGGACAGAGAATTCACCCCTCCACTTT. Amino acids: CASSLGTENSPLHF. Full variable domain (rest looked up from reference TRBV19 and TRBJ1-6): DGGITQSPKYLFRKEGQNVTLSCEQNLNHDAMYWYRQDPGQGLRLIYYSQIVNDFQKGDIAEGYSVSREKKESFPLTVTSAQKNPTAFYLCASSLGTENSPLHFGNGTRLTVT.

This clone appeared a few times. The V call is TRBV11-3, the J call TRBJ2-4, with TRBD2 as a possible D gene (6 bases). Germline CDR1 is SGHNT and CDR2 is YENEEA. Trimming removed 5 bases at V and 7 bases at J, with 15 bases between. The CDR3 is made up of 14 amino acids. The DNA for the CDR3 is TGTGCCAGCAGCCCGGGACTCGAAGGGAACATTCAGTACTTC. It codes for CASSPGLEGNIQYF.

The rearrangement links TRBV6-5 to TRBJ1-1; no clear D. This CDR3 has 13 residues. The ends were cut back, 5 bases at V and 5 bases at J, with 12 bases in the middle. The germline gives CDR1 MNHEY, CDR2 SVGAGI. CDR3 DNA sequence: TGTGCCAGCAGTCCGGACGTGTGGACTGAAGCTTTCTTT. Residues: CASSPDVWTEAFF.

The rearrangement links TRBV11-2 to TRBJ2-3, with unresolved D. This CDR3 has 14 amino acids. The V and J ends lost 5 bases and 1 base respectively, with 10 bases between them. The germline gives CDR1 SGHAT, CDR2 FQNNGV. The chain's CDR3 is CASSPVGGTDTQYF. DNA of the CDR3: TGTGCCAGCAGCCCGGTGGGTGGCACAGATACGCAGTATTTT.

This clone was seen once. The chain is built from TRBV11-3 and TRBJ1-2, with a weak D call TRBD1 (6 bases). Trimming took 5 bases from V and 8 from J, leaving 15 bases between them. Germline assignment: CDR1 SGHNT and CDR2 YENEEA. CDR3 length: 13 amino acids. CDR3 DNA sequence: TGTGCCAGCAGCCTGGGGGGGCGGTTGGGCTACACCTTC. It codes for CASSLGGRLGYTF.

This clone occurred a few times. Here the CDR3 reads CASSLDDGVYNEQFF. The CDR3 bases are TGTGCCAGCAGCTTAGATGACGGTGTGTACAATGAGCAGTTCTTC. V gene TRBV7-2 combines with J gene TRBJ2-1; D is undetermined. V was trimmed by 1 base and J by 4 bases, leaving 11 bases between them. This CDR3 is 15 amino acids long. Germline V gene sequence: CDR1 SGHTA, CDR2 FQGNSA.

The chain recombines TRBV7-9 with TRBJ2-1; 7 nucleotides match TRBD1. The length of the CDR3 is 14 residues. Trimming took 5 bases from V and 9 from J; bases not matched to a gene: 10. The germline V gene encodes CDR1 SEHNR and CDR2 FQNEAQ (reference sequence). CDR3 sequence (DNA): TGTGCCAGCAGCATATCCTCACAGGGGTCTGAGCAGTTCTTC. Residues: CASSISSQGSEQFF.

This clone was counted once. The chain links TRBV5-5 to TRBJ1-1; D gene ambiguous. Germline assignment: CDR1 SGHKS and CDR2 YYEKEE (reference sequence). CDR3 size: 15 residues. V gave up 2 bases and J gave up 0 bases, with 11 bases separating them. CDR3 sequence: CASSFHLEMNTEAFF. The CDR3 bases are TGTGCCAGCAGCTTTCATCTCGAAATGAACACTGAAGCTTTCTTT.